The 5 T cell receptor beta chains below come from one sample, sequenced in a study of spatial heterogeneity in lung cancer. Time point of the sample: sample taken at primary tumor resection. Whole RNA came from tumor, nontumor lung or frozen PBMC and was sequenced without being sorted. TCRdb recomputed calls from the 5' RACE reads with MiXCR, one row per CDR3 protein. There are 3,000 to 4,000 distinct CDR3 sequences in the sample; around 8.2% occur only once, and 50% to 60% lies in the top ten. The starting material was PBMCs, obtained at surgery. These receptors all stem from a female donor with early-stage non-small cell lung cancer.

This clonotype came up many times. The chain links TRBV5-1 to TRBJ1-1; D may be TRBD1 (5 bases). V was clipped by 4 bases and J by 1 base, with 8 bases between them. Germline V CDR1 and CDR2: SGHRS, YFSETQ. The CDR3 extends over 13 amino acids. The CDR3 loop is CASSRDPNTEAFF. The DNA for the CDR3 is TGCGCCAGCAGCCGGGACCCGAACACTGAAGCTTTCTTT.

In its sample, this clonotype is medium-sized. The rearrangement uses TRBV7-9 and TRBJ1-2, with 7 positions matching TRBD1. Trimming removed 5 bases from V and 4 bases from J; junction bases left unmatched: 4. CDR3 length: 13 residues. Germline V gene sequence: CDR1 SEHNR, CDR2 FQNEAQ (reference sequence). The CDR3 coding sequence is TGTGCCAGCAGCACGACAGGGCTCTATGGCTACACCTTC. This encodes CASSTTGLYGYTF.

There are many counts of this clonotype. The rearrangement links TRBV5-4 to TRBJ2-2; a possible D gene is TRBD2 (6 bases). V shed 0 bases and J shed 4 bases, with 10 bases lying between them. The CDR3 has 15 amino acids. CDR1 SGHNT and CDR2 YYREEE come from the germline V gene (reference sequence). CDR3: CASSLGRDLTGELFF. CDR3 bases: TGTGCCAGCAGCTTGGGGCGGGATCTCACCGGGGAGCTGTTTTTT.

This clonotype is medium-sized. CDR3 nucleotides: TGTGCCAGCAGCTTGGGGGCAGGGTACTACGAGCAGTACTTC. It translates to CASSLGAGYYEQYF. This chain joins TRBV5-5 and TRBJ2-7; D may be TRBD1 (5 bases). This CDR3 comprises 14 residues. Germline V gene sequence: CDR1 SGHKS, CDR2 YYEKEE (reference sequence). Trimming left V 0 bases short and J 3 bases short, with 10 bases between.

J is TRBJ1-3 and V is TRBV7-2; D unresolved. This CDR3 spans 13 amino acids. The ends were cut back, 2 bases at V and 7 bases at J, with 9 bases in the middle. Per germline, CDR1 SGHTA and CDR2 FQGNSA. The DNA of the CDR3 is TGTGCCAGCAGCTTATGGCTGAAGAACACCATATATTTT. Translating gives CASSLWLKNTIYF.